One sample yielded the 18 T cell receptor beta chains listed below, sequenced in a study of T cell responses to AZD1222 COVID-19 vaccine (dated by TCRdb to about 2021). Receptor libraries were prepared by the immunoSEQ multiplex PCR assay. Drawn from immuneACCESS, this table holds only the in-frame rearrangements with V and J called that TCRdb kept. Clones are partly lost; checked studies trace under half to an unresolved V gene and leave the rest unexplained. The sample table shows 55,000 to 70,000 clones, and nearly 90% are seen once. The ten largest clones add up to 5.5% to 7% of the sample. The time point label for this specimen denotes: about 28 days (+/-7) after the second vaccine dose. Sequenced here: peripheral blood, sampled 28 days after the second AZD1222 dose. The receptors were gathered from an adult who received the AZD1222 COVID-19 vaccine.

The rearrangement uses TRBV9 and TRBJ1-6; D gene unclear. This CDR3 region has 15 residues. In germline, CDR1 is SGDLS, CDR2 YYNGEE. With 0 bases removed from V and 8 bases from J, the gap between germline ends came to 12 bases. In DNA, the CDR3 is TGTGCCAGCAGCGTAGAAGCAGGCGGGGATTCACCCCTCCACTTT. Translated, it gives CASSVEAGGDSPLHF.

The V and J genes are TRBV21-1 and TRBJ1-5. TRBV21-1 is given as a pseudogene. This CDR3 spans 15 amino acids. The CDR3 nucleotides read TGTGCCAGGGACCTCCTGGGTGATAAGGATCAGCCCCAGCATTTT. As protein: CARDLLGDKDQPQHF.

V usage is TRBV28 and J usage is TRBJ1-1, with a tentative D call TRBD1 (6 bases). The CDR3 has 15 amino acids. The V and J ends lost 5 bases and 1 base respectively, with 14 bases between them. CDR1 and CDR2 from the germline V gene are MDHEN and SYDVKM. In DNA, the CDR3 is TGTGCCAGCAGTCTGACTGGACAGCAGAACACTGAAGCTTTCTTT. This translates into CASSLTGQQNTEAFF. Variable domain in full (rest from reference TRBV28 and TRBJ1-1): DVKVTQSSRYLVKRTGEKVFLECVQDMDHENMFWYRQDPGLGLRLIYFSYDVKMKEKGDIPEGYSVSREKKERFSLILESASTNQTSMYLCASSLTGQQNTEAFFGQGTRLTVV.

The chain recombines TRBV10-3 with TRBJ1-1; D is undetermined. V was shortened by 3 bases and J by 1 base, with 12 bases between the two germline ends. The germline V gene has CDR1 ENHRY and CDR2 SYGVKD. CDR3 size: 15 residues. The CDR3 protein is CAISENLGGNTEAFF. The CDR3 bases are TGTGCCATCAGTGAAAACCTCGGAGGGAACACTGAAGCTTTCTTT.

This clone was observed once. The rearrangement joins TRBV18 to TRBJ2-7; 13 bases agree with TRBD2. The CDR3 runs 13 residues. Germline CDR1 KGHSH, CDR2 LQKENI. V shed 8 bases and J 6 bases; nucleotides not matched to a gene: 4. The CDR3 loop is CASRLAGGGEQYF. In DNA form, the CDR3 reads TGTGCCAGCCGACTAGCGGGAGGAGGCGAGCAGTACTTC.

This clone was detected only a few times. The genes are TRBV12-3 or TRBV12-4 and TRBJ1-4, with TRBD1 matching 7 bases. Trimming removed 1 base from V and 13 bases from J; junction bases left unmatched: 3. The CDR3 length is 12 residues. The CDR3 nucleotides are TGTGCCAGCAGTTTAGTAGGGACAGTACTGTTTTTT. This codes for CASSLVGTVLFF.

The chain employs TRBV6-5 and TRBJ1-5; 7 bases fit TRBD1. The trim removed 9 bases at V and 2 bases at J, leaving 10 bases unmatched. The CDR3 loop spans 15 amino acids. Germline lookup yields CDR1 MNHEY and CDR2 SVGAGI. This chain's CDR3 is CASSEGARGNQPQHF. In nucleotides, the CDR3 is TGTGCCAGTTCGGAGGGGGCGCGGGGCAATCAGCCCCAGCATTTT.

V gene TRBV15 combines with J gene TRBJ2-5; D not resolved. Between the trimmed V and J ends, which lost 5 bases and 1 base, there was a span of 5 bases. CDR3 size: 12 residues. From germline, CDR1 is LNHNV and CDR2 YYDKDF (reference sequence). CDR3 in DNA: TGTGCCACCAGCTCCGTCCAAGAGACCCAGTACTTC. Its translation is CATSSVQETQYF. Filled out from reference TRBV15 and TRBJ2-5, the complete variable domain reads DAMVIQNPRYQVTQFGKPVTLSCSQTLNHNVMYWYQQKSSQAPKLLFHYYDKDFNNEADTPDNFQSRRPNTSFCFLDIRSPGLGDTAMYLCATSSVQETQYFGPGTRLLVL.

The chain uses TRBV3-1 (or the pseudogene TRBV3-2) and TRBJ2-2, with 14 nucleotides matching TRBD2. The CDR3 has 15 amino acids. V lost 7 bases and J lost 4; bases outside the gene matches: 2. CDR1 and CDR2 from the germline V gene are LGHDT and YNNKEL (reference sequence). This chain's CDR3 is CASIGLAGGTGELFF. The CDR3 DNA follows: TGTGCCAGCATCGGACTAGCGGGAGGCACCGGGGAGCTGTTTTTT.

The chain carries TRBV5-4 and TRBJ2-5; 9 bases are shared with TRBD1. CDR3 length: 16 residues. V shed 4 bases and J 5 bases; nucleotides not matched to a gene: 12. Germline V lookup: CDR1 SGHNT, CDR2 YYREEE (reference sequence). The CDR3 sequence: CASSRAADRGTETQYF. The CDR3 bases are TGTGCCAGCAGCCGGGCGGCGGACAGGGGAACCGAGACCCAGTACTTC.

The rearrangement links TRBV28 to TRBJ2-1; possible D gene TRBD1, 7 bases. This CDR3 region has 15 residues. V gave up 3 bases and J gave up 4 bases, with 13 bases separating them. The germline gives CDR1 MDHEN, CDR2 SYDVKM. The CDR3 spells CASSLGQGGYNEQFF. CDR3 coding DNA: TGTGCCAGCAGTTTGGGGCAGGGGGGTTACAATGAGCAGTTCTTC.

V is TRBV5-8 and J is TRBJ1-6; 7 nucleotides match TRBD1. This CDR3 is 17 amino acids long. Germline V gene sequence: CDR1 SGHTS, CDR2 YDEGEE. V was clipped by 2 bases and J by 0 bases; unmatched bases: 5. The CDR3 region has the DNA TGTGCCAGCAGCTTCCGACAGGGAGGCTCCTATAATTCACCCCTCCACTTT. Translating it yields CASSFRQGGSYNSPLHF. The complete variable domain, with remaining parts taken from reference TRBV5-8 and TRBJ1-6, reads EAGVTQSPTHLIKTRGQQATLRCSPISGHTSVYWYQQALGLGLQFLLWYDEGEERNRGNFPPRFSGRQFPNYSSELNVNALELEDSALYLCASSFRQGGSYNSPLHFGNGTRLTVT.

This clone appeared once. V and J are TRBV28 and TRBJ1-5, with 12 nucleotides matching TRBD1. Per the germline V gene, CDR1 is MDHEN and CDR2 is SYDVKM. J gave up 6 bases and V 5 bases, and 11 bases lay outside the gene matches. The CDR3 is 17 amino acids. DNA of the CDR3: TGTGCCAGCAGTGGACAGGAGGGACAGGGGGCAGGTCAGCCCCAGCATTTT. Amino acids: CASSGQEGQGAGQPQHF. The variable domain in full, with the rest retrieved from reference TRBV28 and TRBJ1-5, is DVKVTQSSRYLVKRTGEKVFLECVQDMDHENMFWYRQDPGLGLRLIYFSYDVKMKEKGDIPEGYSVSREKKERFSLILESASTNQTSMYLCASSGQEGQGAGQPQHFGDGTRLSIL.

The rearrangement uses TRBV7-9 and TRBJ2-7, with D possibly being TRBD2 (7 bases). Trimming cost V 4 bases and J 6 bases, with 13 bases left between them. The CDR3 is 13 amino acids. Germline lookup yields CDR1 SEHNR and CDR2 FQNEAQ (reference sequence). CDR3 sequence reads: CASSWEGGFEQYF. The DNA for the CDR3 is TGTGCCAGCAGCTGGGAGGGGGGGTTCGAGCAGTACTTC.

The chain carries TRBV24-1 and TRBJ2-3, with 7 bases lining up with TRBD1. This CDR3 region has 17 residues. Germline CDR1 KGHDR, CDR2 SFDVKD. V was pared by 3 bases and J by 0 bases, with 8 bases of the junction left unmatched. Here the CDR3 reads CATSDPRQGSSTDTQYF. The CDR3, as DNA: TGTGCCACCAGTGATCCCCGACAGGGTTCTAGCACAGATACGCAGTATTTT.

V is TRBV6-2 or TRBV6-3 and J is TRBJ1-5; no clear D gene. Germline V gene data show CDR1 as MNHEY and CDR2 as SVGEGT. This CDR3 has 13 residues. The germline V and J ends were trimmed by 2 bases and 8 bases, with 10 bases remaining between them. The CDR3 is CASSYREVEPQHF. The CDR3 region has the DNA TGTGCCAGCAGTTACAGGGAGGTCGAGCCCCAGCATTTT.

The CDR3 spells CASSVPEAFF. In nucleotides, the CDR3 is TGTGCCAGCAGTGTTCCTGAAGCTTTCTTT. The chain joins TRBV2 to TRBJ1-1; D not resolved. Germline CDR1 and CDR2: SNHLY and FYNNEI. Trimming removed 4 bases at V and 6 bases at J, with 3 bases between. CDR3 length: 10 amino acids.

J is TRBJ1-5 and V is TRBV29-1; TRBD1 agrees at 7 bases. CDR1 SQVTM and CDR2 ANQGSEA come from the germline V gene. With 0 bases clipped from V and 6 bases from J, the junction kept 5 bases outside the gene matches. The CDR3 sequence is 14 residues long. CDR3 loop: CSVEDQGVGQPQHF. The CDR3 nucleotides read TGCAGCGTTGAAGATCAGGGGGTCGGTCAGCCCCAGCATTTT.